This record concerns one TCR beta chain sequence. Its antigen remains unknown. The sample, around 9.9 milliliters of peripheral blood, was drawn from each donor. The sample is drawn from a study of blood T cells in healthy people across ages. Overall study findings and caveats: Significant beta diversity loss was already apparent by age approximately 38, declining roughly linearly. Higher naive T cell percentage went strongly together with higher TCR beta diversity.

Through a sample-barcoded 5' primer and a J-beta primer mix, a second PCR was run for roughly 6 to 12 cycles. MiXCR, run by TCRdb on the 5' RACE reads, gives a single entry per CDR3 protein. Altogether roughly 1,300,000 distinct CDR3 sequences are present, almost 60% being singletons, with the ten largest covering about 6.7%. This CDR3 has 14 amino acids. Germline CDR1 and CDR2: MNHEY and SVGEGT. The junction had 7 bases not matched to a gene; V was cut back by 5 bases and J by 4 bases. Sequencing was carried out using blood. This chain links TRBV6-2 or TRBV6-3 with TRBJ2-5; 7 bases agree with TRBD2. This sequence originates from a man younger than 35 in good health. The CDR3 region is CASSLTSVRETQYF. Written as DNA, the CDR3 is TGTGCCAGCAGTCTCACTAGCGTGCGAGAGACCCAGTACTTC.